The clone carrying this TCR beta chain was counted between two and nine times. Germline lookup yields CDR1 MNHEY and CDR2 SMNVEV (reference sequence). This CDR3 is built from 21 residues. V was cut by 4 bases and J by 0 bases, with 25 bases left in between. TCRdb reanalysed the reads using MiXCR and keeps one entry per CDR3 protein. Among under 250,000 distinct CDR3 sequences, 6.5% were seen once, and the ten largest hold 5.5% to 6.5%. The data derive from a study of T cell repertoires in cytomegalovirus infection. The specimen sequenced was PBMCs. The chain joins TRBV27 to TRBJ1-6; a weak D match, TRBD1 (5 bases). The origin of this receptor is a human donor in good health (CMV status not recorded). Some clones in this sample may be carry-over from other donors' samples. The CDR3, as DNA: TGTGCCAGCAGTTCACCCCAATCCGGGGGAGATCCTAGCTCCTATAATTCACCCCTCCACTTT. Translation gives CASSSPQSGGDPSSYNSPLHF.